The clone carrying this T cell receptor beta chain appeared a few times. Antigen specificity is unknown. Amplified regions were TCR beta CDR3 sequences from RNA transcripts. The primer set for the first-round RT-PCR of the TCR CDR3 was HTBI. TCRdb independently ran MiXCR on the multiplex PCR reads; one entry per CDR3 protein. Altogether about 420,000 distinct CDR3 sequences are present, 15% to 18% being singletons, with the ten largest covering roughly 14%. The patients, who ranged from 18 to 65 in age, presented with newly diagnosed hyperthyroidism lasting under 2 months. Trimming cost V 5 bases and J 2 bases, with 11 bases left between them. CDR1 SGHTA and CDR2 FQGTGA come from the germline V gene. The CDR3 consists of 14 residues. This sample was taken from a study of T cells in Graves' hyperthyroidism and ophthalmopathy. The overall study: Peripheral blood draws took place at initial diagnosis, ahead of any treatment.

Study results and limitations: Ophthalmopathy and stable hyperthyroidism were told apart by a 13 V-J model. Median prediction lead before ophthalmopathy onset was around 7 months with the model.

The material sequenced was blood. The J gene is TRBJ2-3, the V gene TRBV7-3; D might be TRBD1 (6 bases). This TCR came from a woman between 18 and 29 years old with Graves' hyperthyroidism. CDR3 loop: CASSPRGVTDTQYF. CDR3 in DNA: TGTGCCAGCAGCCCCAGGGGTGTCACAGATACGCAGTATTTT.